The 32 T cell receptor beta chains below all came from one sample that was sequenced in a study of STAT3 mutations in large granular lymphocyte leukemia. Study-wide points: Every T-LGLL patient had at least one immunodominant TCRbeta clonotype.

The data were produced by immunoSEQ multiplex PCR, yet TCRdb's version contains in-frame clones alone and is incomplete. The sample yields 35,000 to 50,000 clones, about 81% seen once. No antigens are known for them. The source material was PBMCs. The source is a human donor with T large granular lymphocyte leukemia. Some clones in this sample may be carry-over from other donors' samples.

The J gene is TRBJ2-1, the V gene TRBV30; a possible D gene is TRBD2 (5 bases). The CDR3 covers 14 residues. Germline lookup yields CDR1 GTSNPN and CDR2 SVGIG (reference sequence). With 8 bases removed from V and 4 bases from J, the gap between germline ends came to 18 bases. The CDR3 loop is CASWESGSYNEQFF. In DNA, the CDR3 is TGTGCCAGTTGGGAGTCAGGCTCTTACAATGAGCAGTTCTTC.

The J gene is TRBJ1-2, the V gene TRBV7-2, with no clear D. The CDR3 has 13 residues. Germline assignment: CDR1 SGHTA and CDR2 FQGNSA. The germline V and J ends were trimmed by 1 base and 6 bases, with 9 bases remaining between them. CDR3 sequence reads: CASSLGRTNGYTF. The CDR3 DNA reads TGTGCCAGCAGCTTAGGCAGAACAAATGGCTACACCTTC.

The J gene is TRBJ2-7, the V gene TRBV19; D unclear. The CDR3 sequence is 13 residues long. Trimming stripped 6 bases from V and 6 bases from J, with 15 bases between. Germline lookup yields CDR1 LNHDA and CDR2 SQIVND (reference sequence). The CDR3 nucleotides read TGTGCCAGTAGCCTATGGGGTACTCGCGAGCAGTACTTC. Translation: CASSLWGTREQYF.

This chain connects TRBV10-3 to TRBJ2-6; D unclear. The germline CDR1 and CDR2 sequences are ENHRY and SYGVKD. Trimming stripped 4 bases from V and 0 bases from J, with 4 bases between. The CDR3 runs to 14 residues. Here the CDR3 DNA reads TGTGCCATCAGTGCGGGCTCTGGGGCCAACGTCCTGACTTTC. As protein: CAISAGSGANVLTF.

The genes are TRBV6-1 and TRBJ1-2; D gene uncertain. Germline loops: CDR1 MNHNS, CDR2 SASEGT. The CDR3 consists of 14 residues. Trimming removed 0 bases at V and 4 bases at J, with 9 bases between. CDR3 bases: TGTGCCAGCAGTGAAGCGGGAACTGCCTATGGCTACACCTTC. Amino acids: CASSEAGTAYGYTF.

DNA for the CDR3: TGTGCCAGTAGCCGGGACATCAGGCAGCCCCAGCATTTT. Its protein product is CASSRDIRQPQHF. The chain carries TRBV19 and TRBJ1-5; D may be TRBD1 (6 bases). CDR3 length: 13 amino acids. Germline-derived CDR1 and CDR2 are LNHDA and SQIVND (reference sequence). V lost 6 bases and J 7 bases, leaving 13 bases between the germline ends.

The rearrangement links TRBV5-8 to TRBJ1-1; 8 positions match TRBD1. The CDR3 covers 14 residues. From germline, CDR1 is SGHTS and CDR2 YDEGEE. The V and J ends lost 4 bases and 3 bases, in that order; junction bases with no gene match: 5. This CDR3 reads CASSGAGGYTEAFF. DNA of the CDR3: TGTGCCAGCAGCGGGGCAGGGGGCTACACTGAAGCTTTCTTT.

V gene TRBV5-1 combines with J gene TRBJ2-5; D remains unclear. Germline CDR1 and CDR2: SGHRS and YFSETQ. The CDR3 has 11 amino acids. The V gene lost 3 bases and the J gene lost 1 base, with 1 base spanning the gap. The CDR3 loop is CASSSQETQYF. The CDR3 region has the DNA TGCGCCAGCAGCTCCCAAGAGACCCAGTACTTC.

The chain employs TRBV7-2 and TRBJ2-7, with 7 nucleotides matching TRBD1. Germline V gene data show CDR1 as SGHTA and CDR2 as FQGNSA. CDR3 length: 14 residues. J gave up 6 bases and V 2 bases, and 7 bases lay outside the gene matches. This CDR3 is CASSLSRDSGEQYF. As DNA, the CDR3 is TGTGCCAGCAGCTTAAGCCGGGACAGTGGCGAGCAGTACTTC.

J is TRBJ1-5 and V is TRBV28; D not certain. Per the germline V gene, CDR1 is MDHEN and CDR2 is SYDVKM. This CDR3 is 13 amino acids long. Deletions cut 3 bases from V and 0 bases from J, with 3 bases between. CDR3 coding DNA: TGTGCCAGCAGTTTGGATAGCAATCAGCCCCAGCATTTT. It codes for CASSLDSNQPQHF.

The V gene is TRBV5-4, the J gene TRBJ2-2; TRBD1 is a possible D gene (5 bases). The V end was cut by 0 bases, the J end by 0 bases, with 9 bases between. Germline lookup yields CDR1 SGHNT and CDR2 YYREEE (reference sequence). The CDR3 extends over 16 amino acids. CDR3 bases: TGTGCCAGCAGCTTGGGGGGCCTTTCGAACACCGGGGAGCTGTTTTTT. It is translated as CASSLGGLSNTGELFF.

This rearrangement joins TRBV2 to TRBJ1-5, with D possibly TRBD1 on 6 matching bases. V lost 9 bases, J lost 0 bases, and 12 bases lay in between. Germline-derived CDR1 and CDR2 are SNHLY and FYNNEI. The CDR3 covers 14 residues. CDR3 in amino acids: CASSRGYSNQPQHF. CDR3 DNA sequence: TGTGCCAGTAGCAGGGGTTATAGCAATCAGCCCCAGCATTTT.

The genes are TRBV5-1 and TRBJ1-1, with D possibly TRBD1 on 5 matching bases. CDR1 SGHRS and CDR2 YFSETQ come from the germline V gene. Trimming cost V 0 bases and J 1 base, with 13 bases left between them. The CDR3 spans 16 residues. The CDR3 DNA is TGCGCCAGCAGCTTGGTTCCGGGGACTTCGAACACTGAAGCTTTCTTT. Translating gives CASSLVPGTSNTEAFF.

This chain joins TRBV11-2 and TRBJ2-1; TRBD2 aligns across 13 bases. Unmatched junction bases numbered 9, after V lost 4 bases and J lost 9 bases. The CDR3 has 16 amino acids. Germline CDR1 SGHAT, CDR2 FQNNGV. CDR3 DNA: TGTGCCAGCAGCTACACTAGCGGGGGGGCCAATGGTGAGCAGTTCTTC. Translation gives CASSYTSGGANGEQFF.

V and J are TRBV5-6 and TRBJ2-7, with D unclear. With 1 base removed from V and 7 bases from J, the gap between germline ends came to 12 bases. Germline V gives CDR1 SGHDT, CDR2 YYEEEE. The CDR3 runs to 13 residues. CDR3 coding DNA: TGTGCCAGCAGCTTGTCTAGAGGCTGGGAGCAGTACGTC. Its protein is CASSLSRGWEQYV.

The chain recombines TRBV10-1 with TRBJ2-5; D is ambiguous. Germline lookup yields CDR1 WNHNN and CDR2 SYGVQD (reference sequence). This CDR3 spans 12 amino acids. V was cut by 0 bases and J by 5 bases, with 4 bases left in between. This CDR3 reads CASSESGETQYF. Written as DNA, the CDR3 is TGCGCCAGCAGTGAGTCGGGGGAGACCCAGTACTTC.

Comment on this clone: Because the CDR3's place on the DNA is in doubt, the DNA is left out and the CDR3 is given as listed by TCRdb. The chain is built from TRBV13 and TRBJ1-1. The CDR3 spans 12 amino acids, including both terminal residues. Germline assignment: CDR1 PRHDT and CDR2 FYEKMQ (reference sequence). This CDR3 reads CASSVGTGATFF.

The chain employs TRBV27 and TRBJ1-1; perhaps TRBD1 as D (5 bases). V dropped 4 bases and J dropped 1 base, with 10 bases sitting between them. Germline V gene data show CDR1 as MNHEY and CDR2 as SMNVEV (reference sequence). This CDR3 is 14 amino acids long. The CDR3 DNA reads TGTGCCAGCAGTTCACCGACAGCGAACACTGAAGCTTTCTTT. Amino acid sequence: CASSSPTANTEAFF.

This chain links TRBV18 with TRBJ1-3; D not resolved. The CDR3 has 17 amino acids. V shed 2 bases and J shed 4 bases, with 18 bases lying between them. Per the germline V gene, CDR1 is KGHSH and CDR2 is LQKENI. CDR3 region: CASSPIPGATDGNTIYF. The CDR3 DNA is TGTGCCAGCTCACCAATTCCGGGCGCTACGGACGGAAACACCATATATTTT.

The J gene is TRBJ1-5, the V gene TRBV7-9; D not resolved. Germline CDR1 reads SEHNR; CDR2 reads FQNEAQ (reference sequence). Trimming left V 5 bases short and J 3 bases short, with 11 bases between. The CDR3 has 14 residues. In DNA form, the CDR3 reads TGTGCCAGCAGCATTGACGGATCCAATCAGCCCCAGCATTTT. It codes for CASSIDGSNQPQHF.

The rearrangement joins TRBV19 to TRBJ2-2; D call uncertain. Trimming removed 7 bases at V and 5 bases at J, with 5 bases between. Germline loops: CDR1 LNHDA, CDR2 SQIVND (reference sequence). This CDR3 has 11 residues. CDR3 coding DNA: TGTGCCAGTATGGGGACCGGGGAGCTGTTTTTT. Protein: CASMGTGELFF.

This rearrangement joins TRBV5-1 to TRBJ1-5, with a weak D call TRBD1 (6 bases). V was shortened by 4 bases and J by 7 bases, with 21 bases between the two germline ends. Germline CDR1 SGHRS, CDR2 YFSETQ. The CDR3 has 16 residues. The DNA of the CDR3 is TGCGCCAGCAGCCTGGGGGACCGCGAGGGGGAACAGCCCCAGCATTTT. This sequence encodes CASSLGDREGEQPQHF.

The chain carries TRBV6-6 and TRBJ1-2; no reliable D call. Germline-derived CDR1 and CDR2 are MNHNY and SVGAGI (reference sequence). This CDR3 is 14 amino acids long. V was pared by 4 bases and J by 3 bases, with 12 bases between. The CDR3, as DNA: TGTGCCAGCAGTTCAGGAATGGTTGACTATGGCTACACCTTC. Protein: CASSSGMVDYGYTF.

The rearrangement uses TRBV5-1 and TRBJ2-5; 7 nucleotides align to TRBD1. Germline CDR1 SGHRS, CDR2 YFSETQ. This CDR3 has 14 amino acids. The ends lost 4 bases at V and 2 bases at J; junction bases unmatched: 5. The CDR3 loop is CASSPSGQQETQYF. For the CDR3, the DNA is TGCGCCAGCAGCCCCTCGGGACAGCAAGAGACCCAGTACTTC. Together with reference TRBV5-1 and TRBJ2-5, the CDR3 gives the full variable domain: KAGVTQTPRYLIKTRGQQVTLSCSPISGHRSVSWYQQTPGQGLQFLFEYFSETQRNKGNFPGRFSGRQFSNSRSEMNVSTLELGDSALYLCASSPSGQQETQYFGPGTRLLVL.

CDR3 amino acids: CASSVVGGTGGMNTEAFF. In DNA, the CDR3 is TGTGCCAGCAGCGTAGTAGGAGGGACAGGGGGCATGAACACTGAAGCTTTCTTT. This chain links TRBV9 with TRBJ1-1, with 12 bases identical to TRBD1. Losses at the gene ends were 0 bases for V and 0 bases for J; bases not matched to a gene: 6. The germline gives CDR1 SGDLS, CDR2 YYNGEE. This CDR3 has 18 residues.

This sequence joins TRBV15 and TRBJ1-5; D gene ambiguous. The germline gives CDR1 LNHNV, CDR2 YYDKDF (reference sequence). CDR3 length: 13 residues. V was clipped by 0 bases and J by 6 bases, with 6 bases between them. Here the CDR3 reads CATSRDLAQPQHF. DNA for the CDR3: TGTGCCACCAGCAGAGATCTTGCTCAGCCCCAGCATTTT.

The chain has TRBV12-5 and TRBJ1-4; D remains ambiguous. The CDR3 spans 12 residues. V was shortened by 5 bases and J by 11 bases, with 12 bases between the two germline ends. Looked up from germline, CDR1 is LGHNT and CDR2 is FRNRAP. The chain's CDR3 is CASGPEVEKLFF. The CDR3 coding sequence is TGTGCTAGTGGTCCTGAGGTAGAGAAACTGTTTTTT.

The CDR3, as DNA: TGCGCCAGCAGCTCGATGGATCCACGCACAGATACGCAGTATTTT. This gives the protein CASSSMDPRTDTQYF. The J gene is TRBJ2-3, the V gene TRBV5-1; no firm D call. This CDR3 spans 15 amino acids. The V and J ends lost 3 bases and 1 base respectively, with 12 bases between them. Per germline, CDR1 SGHRS and CDR2 YFSETQ.

This sequence joins TRBV5-1 and TRBJ2-1; the match to TRBD1 covers 8 bases. The V gene's germline CDR1 is SGHRS and CDR2 YFSETQ. V trimming: 2 bases; J trimming: 7 bases; junction bases outside the gene matches: 11. The CDR3 has 16 residues. CDR3 DNA sequence: TGCGCCAGCAGCTTCCTTCTTGGACAGGGAAAAAATGAGCAGTTCTTC. Amino acid sequence: CASSFLLGQGKNEQFF.

The chain has TRBV7-2 and TRBJ2-3, with 8 positions matching TRBD2. Germline V lookup: CDR1 SGHTA, CDR2 FQGNSA. The CDR3 has 17 amino acids. J was trimmed by 2 bases and V by 3 bases; bases with no gene match: 10. The DNA for the CDR3 is TGTGCCAGCAGCTTTAGACGGCGGGGGGCCCCCACAGATACGCAGTATTTT. It translates to CASSFRRRGAPTDTQYF.

The J gene is TRBJ2-5, the V gene TRBV5-6; D gene uncertain. This CDR3 has 13 residues. Germline lookup yields CDR1 SGHDT and CDR2 YYEEEE. Trimming pared 3 bases from V and 0 bases from J, leaving 6 bases between. CDR3: CASSSYNQETQYF. The CDR3 coding sequence is TGTGCCAGCAGCTCTTACAACCAAGAGACCCAGTACTTC. Full variable domain (missing parts from reference TRBV5-6 and TRBJ2-5): DAGVTQSPTHLIKTRGQQVTLRCSPKSGHDTVSWYQQALGQGPQFIFQYYEEEERQRGNFPDRFSGHQFPNYSSELNVNALLLGDSALYLCASSSYNQETQYFGPGTRLLVL.

CDR3 coding DNA: TGTGCCAGTATCTCGCCAGGGTGGGGCTACACCTTC. This codes for CASISPGWGYTF. V gene TRBV19 combines with J gene TRBJ1-2; D perhaps matches TRBD1 (5 bases). Germline CDR1 and CDR2: LNHDA and SQIVND (reference sequence). The V end was cut by 7 bases, the J end by 8 bases, with 14 bases between. The CDR3 has 12 amino acids.